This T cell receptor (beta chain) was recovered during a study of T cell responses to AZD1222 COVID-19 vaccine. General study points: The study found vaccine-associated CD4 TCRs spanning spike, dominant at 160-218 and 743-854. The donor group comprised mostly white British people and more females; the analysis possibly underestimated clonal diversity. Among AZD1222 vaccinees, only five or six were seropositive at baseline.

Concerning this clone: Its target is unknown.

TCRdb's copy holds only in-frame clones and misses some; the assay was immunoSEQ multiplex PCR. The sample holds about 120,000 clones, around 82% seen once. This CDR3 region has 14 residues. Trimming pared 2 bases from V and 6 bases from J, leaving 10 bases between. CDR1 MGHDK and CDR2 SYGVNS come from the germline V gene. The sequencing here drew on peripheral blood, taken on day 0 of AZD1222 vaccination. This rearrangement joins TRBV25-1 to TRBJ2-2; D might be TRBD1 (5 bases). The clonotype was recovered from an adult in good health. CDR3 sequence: CASSERQGAGELFF. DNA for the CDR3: TGTGCCAGCAGTGAACGGCAGGGTGCCGGGGAGCTGTTTTTT.